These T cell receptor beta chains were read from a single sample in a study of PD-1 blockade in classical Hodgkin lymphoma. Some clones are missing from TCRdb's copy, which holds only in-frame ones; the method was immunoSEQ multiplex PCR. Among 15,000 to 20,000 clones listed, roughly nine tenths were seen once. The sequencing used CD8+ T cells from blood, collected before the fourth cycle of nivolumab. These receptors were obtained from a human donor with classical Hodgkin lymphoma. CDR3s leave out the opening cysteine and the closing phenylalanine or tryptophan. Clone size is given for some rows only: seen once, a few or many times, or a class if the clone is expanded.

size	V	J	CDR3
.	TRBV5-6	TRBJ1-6	ASSLRGFSYNSPLH
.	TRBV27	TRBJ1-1	ASSAGVGTEAF
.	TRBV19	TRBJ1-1	ASSIMGTDTEAF
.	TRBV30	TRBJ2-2	AWIYESTGELF
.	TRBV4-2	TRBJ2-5	ASSLMGGTETQY
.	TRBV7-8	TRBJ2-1	ASSPRFWGMVSSGYNEQF
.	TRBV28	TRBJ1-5	ASSLVEGLSEPQH
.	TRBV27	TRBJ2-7	ASSARQGFYYEQY
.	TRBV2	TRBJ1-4	ASREGHRGQNEKLF
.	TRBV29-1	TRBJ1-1	SVTWTGIPEAF
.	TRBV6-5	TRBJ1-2	ASSYTGGSGYT
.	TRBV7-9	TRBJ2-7	ASSFSYEQY
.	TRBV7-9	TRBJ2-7	ASSISLGALAYEQY
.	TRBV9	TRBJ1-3	ASRNSAAGNTIY
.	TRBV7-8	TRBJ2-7	ASSLVSYEQY
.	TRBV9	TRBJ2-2	ASSAPRNGVNTGELF
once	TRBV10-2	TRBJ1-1	ASRGDRNTEAF
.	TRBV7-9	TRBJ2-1	ASSLPQGRSGTTEQF
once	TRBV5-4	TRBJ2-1	ASSFGDNNEQF
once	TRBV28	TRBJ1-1	ASSRRGLNTEAF
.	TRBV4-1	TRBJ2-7	ASSQGPPGGPYEQY
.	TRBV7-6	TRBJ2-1	ASSLERAWEQF
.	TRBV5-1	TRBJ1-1	ASSRAGTEAF
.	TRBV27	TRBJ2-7	ASSFSEGAHEQY
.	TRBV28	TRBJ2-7	ASSPAPPGLSSYEQY
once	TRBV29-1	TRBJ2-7	SVEVDRPYEQY
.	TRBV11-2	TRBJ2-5	ATSKSGSSPETQY
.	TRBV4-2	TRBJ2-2	ASSHGLENTGELF
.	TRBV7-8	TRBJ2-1	ASSLVAGGRNEQF
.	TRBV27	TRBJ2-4	ASSPQIFWAKNIQY
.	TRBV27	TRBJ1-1	ASSLSSYTEAF
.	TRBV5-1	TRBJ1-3	ASSHEQGSGNTIY
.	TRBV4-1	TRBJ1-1	ASSQDRTGRNTEAF